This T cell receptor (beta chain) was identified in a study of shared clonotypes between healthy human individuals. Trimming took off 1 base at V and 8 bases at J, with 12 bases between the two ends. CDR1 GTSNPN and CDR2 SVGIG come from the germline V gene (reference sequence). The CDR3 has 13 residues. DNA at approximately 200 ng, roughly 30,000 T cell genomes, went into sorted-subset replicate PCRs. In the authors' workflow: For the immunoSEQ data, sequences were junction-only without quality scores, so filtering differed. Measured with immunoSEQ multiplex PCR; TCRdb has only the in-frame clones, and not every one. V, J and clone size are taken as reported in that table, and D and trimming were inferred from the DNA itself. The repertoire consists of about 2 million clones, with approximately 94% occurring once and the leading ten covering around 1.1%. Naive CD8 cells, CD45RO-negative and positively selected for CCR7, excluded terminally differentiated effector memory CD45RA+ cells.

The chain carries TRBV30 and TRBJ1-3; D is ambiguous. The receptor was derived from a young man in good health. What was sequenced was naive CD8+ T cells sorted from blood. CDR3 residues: CAWSAGEEYTIYF. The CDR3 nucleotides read TGTGCCTGGAGTGCTGGGGAAGAATACACCATATATTTT.